Sequencing of this TCR beta chain was carried out in a study of post-analysis software for immune sequencing data. Overall study context: The study covered relapsing-remitting, secondary progressive and progressive-relapsing courses of multiple sclerosis.

CDR1 is SGHTA, CDR2 FQGNSA, per germline. V shed 5 bases and J 5 bases; nucleotides not matched to a gene: 8. The CDR3 loop spans 14 amino acids. Study-wide findings and caveats: The study found TRBV5-6, TRBV5-1 and TRBV20-1 among roughly 5 TRBV segments more frequent in patients than controls. Controls' normalized Chao1 diversity significantly exceeded that of multiple sclerosis patients. The authors found that F measure strongly co-clustered same-batch samples.

This clonotype was seen only a few times. Its antigen is unknown. Libraries were made from TCR beta cDNA, and they carried unique molecular identifiers. T cells numbering roughly 1 to 10 million yielded a few hundred thousand cDNA molecules. Using its own MiXCR run on the PCR reads, TCRdb lists one record per CDR3 protein. The sample has around 770,000 distinct CDR3 sequences; under 60% are singletons. The source material was blood. This receptor was identified in a girl aged 5-17 years with multiple sclerosis. The chain has TRBV7-2 and TRBJ2-7, with 8 bases that match TRBD1. The CDR3 sequence is CASSHRQGAHEQYF. The DNA for the CDR3 is TGTGCCAGCAGCCACCGCCAGGGGGCCCACGAGCAGTACTTC.